This T cell receptor beta chain was sequenced during a study of untreated major depressive disorder. The data were produced by immunoSEQ multiplex PCR, yet TCRdb's version contains in-frame clones alone and is incomplete. The sample lists about 25,000 clones; around 93% were seen once. The CDR3 extends over 15 amino acids. V lost 2 bases, J lost 1 base, and 3 bases stayed unmatched. Germline V lookup: CDR1 MNHEY, CDR2 SMNVEV (reference sequence). Study-wide points: Compared with controls, depressed patients showed more TRBV05-01 (Vbeta 5.1) usage in CD4+ T cells.

On this clone: Antigen unknown.

Patients had moderate to severe depression. The clonotype comes from a woman aged 30 to 39 with major depressive disorder. The chain is built from TRBV27 and TRBJ2-7; 9 bases map to TRBD2. The sequencing input was CD4+ T cells from PBMCs. The CDR3 region is CASSLGRGGSYEQYF. In DNA form, the CDR3 reads TGTGCCAGCAGTTTAGGGCGGGGGGGATCCTACGAGCAGTACTTC.